These 2 T cell receptor beta chains originate from one sample sequenced in a study of T-cell reconstitution after alpha-beta-depleted transplantation in children. Whole-study results and caveats: At the one-year point after transplant, T-cell counts and TCRbeta diversity were found to come mostly from T cells that had been newly produced.

Unique molecular identifiers were incorporated during preparation of the TCRbeta library. TCRdb used MiXCR to reprocess the PCR reads, holding one entry per CDR3 protein. The profile shows about 300,000 distinct CDR3 sequences, around 7.3% of them singletons. These TCRs are of unknown antigen specificity. The source was peripheral blood, collected 360 days after TCRalphabeta/CD19-depleted stem cell transplant. The receptors stem from a female patient between 2 and 15 years old who had a stem cell transplant for Fanconi anemia, so the T cells may come from the graft donor.

There are many counts of this clonotype. The chain employs TRBV20-1 and TRBJ2-1, with 9 bases lining up with TRBD2. This CDR3 is built from 15 residues. Trimming took 4 bases from V and 0 from J; bases not matched to a gene: 4. The germline CDR1 and CDR2 sequences are DFQATT and SNEGSKA (reference sequence). CDR3 nucleotide sequence: TGCAGTGCTACCCGTAGCGGGAGCTCCTACAATGAGCAGTTCTTC. It encodes CSATRSGSSYNEQFF.

The chain links TRBV29-1 to TRBJ1-2, with D maybe TRBD1 (6 bases). Germline loops: CDR1 SQVTM, CDR2 ANQGSEA. The CDR3 has 12 amino acids. V lost 4 bases, J lost 5 bases, and 11 bases lay in between. The CDR3 bases are TGCAGCGTTGTTCGGGGGCAGTATGGCTACACCTTC. Translated: CSVVRGQYGYTF.